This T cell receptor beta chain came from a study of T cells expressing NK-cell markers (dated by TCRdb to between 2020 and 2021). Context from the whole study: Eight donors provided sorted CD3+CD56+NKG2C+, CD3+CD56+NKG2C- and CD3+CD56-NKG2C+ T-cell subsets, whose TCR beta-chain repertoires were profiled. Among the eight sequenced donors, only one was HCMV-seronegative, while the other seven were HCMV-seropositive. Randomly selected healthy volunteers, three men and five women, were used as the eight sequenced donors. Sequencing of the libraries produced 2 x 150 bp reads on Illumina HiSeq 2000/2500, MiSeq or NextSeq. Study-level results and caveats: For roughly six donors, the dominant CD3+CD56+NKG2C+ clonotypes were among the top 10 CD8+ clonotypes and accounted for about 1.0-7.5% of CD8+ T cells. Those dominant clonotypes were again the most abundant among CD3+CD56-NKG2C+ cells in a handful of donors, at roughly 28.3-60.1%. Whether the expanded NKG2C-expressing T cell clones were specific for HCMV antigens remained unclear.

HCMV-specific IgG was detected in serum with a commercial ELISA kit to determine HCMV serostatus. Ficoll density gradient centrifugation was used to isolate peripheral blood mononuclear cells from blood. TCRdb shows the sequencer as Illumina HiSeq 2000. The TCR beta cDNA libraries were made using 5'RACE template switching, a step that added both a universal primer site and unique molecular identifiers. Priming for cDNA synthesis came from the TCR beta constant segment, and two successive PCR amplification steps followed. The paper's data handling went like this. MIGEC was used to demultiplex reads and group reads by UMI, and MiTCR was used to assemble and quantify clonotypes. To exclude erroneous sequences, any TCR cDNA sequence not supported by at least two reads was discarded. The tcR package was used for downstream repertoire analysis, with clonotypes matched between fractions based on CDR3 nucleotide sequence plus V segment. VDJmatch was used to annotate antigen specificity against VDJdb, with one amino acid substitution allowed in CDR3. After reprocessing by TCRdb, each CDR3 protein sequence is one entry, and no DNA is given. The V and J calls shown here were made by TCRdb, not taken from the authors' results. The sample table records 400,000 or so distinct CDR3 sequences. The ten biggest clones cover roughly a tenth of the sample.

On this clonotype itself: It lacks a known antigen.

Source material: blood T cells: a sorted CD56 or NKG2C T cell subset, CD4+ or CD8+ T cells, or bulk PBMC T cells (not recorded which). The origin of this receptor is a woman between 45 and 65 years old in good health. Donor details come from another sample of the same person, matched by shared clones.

CDR3 sequence: CASSSLQVNEQFF. The chain couples TRBV27 to TRBJ2-1; with no DNA, the TCRdb D assignment of TRBD1 cannot be verified. The germline V gene (reference sequence) gives CDR1 as MNHEY and CDR2 as SMNVEV. CDR3 length: 13 amino acids, cysteine to phenylalanine. Only the protein is available.